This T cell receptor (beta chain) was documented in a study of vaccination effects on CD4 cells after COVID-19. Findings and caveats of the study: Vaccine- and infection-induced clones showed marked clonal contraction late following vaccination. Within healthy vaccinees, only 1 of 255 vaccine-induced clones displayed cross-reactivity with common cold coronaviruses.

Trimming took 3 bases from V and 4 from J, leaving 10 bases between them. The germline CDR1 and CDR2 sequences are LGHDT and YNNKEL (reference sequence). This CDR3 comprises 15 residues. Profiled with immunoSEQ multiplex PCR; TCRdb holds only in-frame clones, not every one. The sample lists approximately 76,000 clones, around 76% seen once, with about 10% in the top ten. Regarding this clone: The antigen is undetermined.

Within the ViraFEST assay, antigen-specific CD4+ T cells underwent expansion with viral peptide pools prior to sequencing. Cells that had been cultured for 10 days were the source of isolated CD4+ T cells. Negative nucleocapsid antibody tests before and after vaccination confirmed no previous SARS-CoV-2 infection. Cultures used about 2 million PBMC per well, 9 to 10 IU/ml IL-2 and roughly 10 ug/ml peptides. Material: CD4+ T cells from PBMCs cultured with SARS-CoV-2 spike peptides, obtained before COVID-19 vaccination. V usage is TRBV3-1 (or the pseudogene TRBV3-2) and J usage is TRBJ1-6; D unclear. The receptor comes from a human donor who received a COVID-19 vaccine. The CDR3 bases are TGTGCCAGCAGCCATGGACGCGGGTATAATTCACCCCTCCACTTT. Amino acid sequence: CASSHGRGYNSPLHF.